The 5 T cell receptor beta chains presented below share a single source sample, sequenced in a study of identical twins. TCRdb re-called the 5' RACE reads with MiXCR, one entry per CDR3 protein. This sample has some 500,000 distinct CDR3 sequences, with approximately 22% found just once. The same sample was also studied in work on T cells expressing NK-cell markers.

The sequenced material came from CD4+ T cells sorted from blood. These receptors originate from a young woman in good health.

The DNA for the CDR3 is TGCAGTGCTAGTCTTGGGACCCAAGAGACCCAGTACTTC. Translating gives CSASLGTQETQYF. This rearrangement joins TRBV20-1 to TRBJ2-5; the D gene could be TRBD1 or TRBD2 (5 bases each). CDR3 length equals 13 residues. Germline CDR1 is DFQATT and CDR2 is SNEGSKA (reference sequence). V dropped 3 bases and J dropped 1 base, with 9 bases sitting between them.

This sequence joins TRBV6-5 and TRBJ2-3; weak D call: TRBD2 (6 bases). The germline CDR1 and CDR2 sequences are MNHEY and SVGAGI. CDR3 size: 12 residues. V dropped 8 bases and J dropped 5 bases, with 11 bases sitting between them. The CDR3 region has the DNA TGTGCCAGCGGGACGCGGGGAGATACGCAGTATTTT. Protein product: CASGTRGDTQYF.

A few counts support this clonotype. This chain uses TRBV6-5 with TRBJ2-3; 9 positions match TRBD2. The CDR3 runs 14 residues. CDR1 is MNHEY and CDR2 is SVGAGI in the germline V gene. J lost 4 bases, V lost 2 bases, and 1 base had no gene match. CDR3 DNA: TGTGCCAGCAGTTACGTAGCGGGGGCAGATACGCAGTATTTT. This gives the protein CASSYVAGADTQYF.

There are many counts of this clonotype. The chain employs TRBV5-1 and TRBJ2-5; TRBD1 agrees at 10 bases. This CDR3 region has 15 residues. CDR1 is SGHRS, CDR2 YFSETQ, per germline. V was pared by 2 bases and J by 1 base, with 2 bases of the junction left unmatched. This CDR3 reads CASSLRTGGQETQYF. CDR3 nucleotides: TGCGCCAGCAGCTTAAGGACAGGGGGCCAAGAGACCCAGTACTTC.

The chain uses TRBV29-1 and TRBJ2-2; TRBD2 agrees at 7 bases. CDR1 SQVTM and CDR2 ANQGSEA come from the germline V gene. The CDR3 sequence is 14 residues long. Trimming removed 6 bases from V and 7 bases from J; junction bases left unmatched: 11. The DNA for the CDR3 is TGCAGCGTGGGGGGGGGAGAAAGTGGCGGGGAGCTGTTTTTT. It yields the protein CSVGGGESGGELFF.